This TCR beta chain was observed in a study of cytomegalovirus exposure and HLA in healthy donors. The trim removed 0 bases at V and 7 bases at J, leaving 3 bases unmatched. The germline V gene has CDR1 SGHNT and CDR2 YYREEE (reference sequence). CDR3 length equals 13 residues. TCRdb's copy holds only in-frame clones and misses some; the assay was immunoSEQ multiplex PCR. The sample has around 190,000 clones, 80% to 90% seen once. The receptor comes from a woman younger than 45 in good health and CMV-seronegative. The genes are TRBV5-4 and TRBJ1-1; 7 bases match TRBD1. Sequenced material: PBMCs. This CDR3 reads CASSLDTGDEAFF. The CDR3 bases are TGTGCCAGCAGCTTGGACACAGGGGATGAAGCTTTCTTT.